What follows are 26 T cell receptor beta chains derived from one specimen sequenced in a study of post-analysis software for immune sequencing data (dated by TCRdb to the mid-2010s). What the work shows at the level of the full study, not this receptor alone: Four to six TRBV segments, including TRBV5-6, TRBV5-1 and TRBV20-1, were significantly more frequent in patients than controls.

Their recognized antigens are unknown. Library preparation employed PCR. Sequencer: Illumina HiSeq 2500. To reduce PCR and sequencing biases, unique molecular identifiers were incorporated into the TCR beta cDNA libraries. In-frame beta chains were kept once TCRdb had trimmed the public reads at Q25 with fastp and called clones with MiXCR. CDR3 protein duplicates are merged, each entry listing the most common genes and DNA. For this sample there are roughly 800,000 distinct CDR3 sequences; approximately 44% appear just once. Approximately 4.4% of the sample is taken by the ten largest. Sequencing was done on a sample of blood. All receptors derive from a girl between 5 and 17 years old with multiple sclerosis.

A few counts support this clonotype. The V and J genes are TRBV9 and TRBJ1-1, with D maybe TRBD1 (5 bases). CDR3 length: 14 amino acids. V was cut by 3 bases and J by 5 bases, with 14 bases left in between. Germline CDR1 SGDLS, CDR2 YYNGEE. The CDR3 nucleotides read TGTGCCAGCAGCGCAATAGGGGCAAGGACTGAAGCTTTCTTT. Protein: CASSAIGARTEAFF.

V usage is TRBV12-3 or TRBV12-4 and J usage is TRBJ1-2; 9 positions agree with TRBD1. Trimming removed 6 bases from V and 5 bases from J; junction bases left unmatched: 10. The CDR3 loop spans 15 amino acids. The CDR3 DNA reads TGTGCCAGCAGGCCCGGGACAGGGCTCCGGTATGGCTACACCTTC. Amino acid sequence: CASRPGTGLRYGYTF.

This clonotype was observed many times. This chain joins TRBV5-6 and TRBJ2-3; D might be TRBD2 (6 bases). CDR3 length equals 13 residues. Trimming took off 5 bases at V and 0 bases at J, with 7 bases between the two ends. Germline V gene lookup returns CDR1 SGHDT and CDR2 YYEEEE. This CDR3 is CASRRDSTDTQYF. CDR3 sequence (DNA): TGTGCCAGCAGGCGGGACAGCACAGATACGCAGTATTTT.

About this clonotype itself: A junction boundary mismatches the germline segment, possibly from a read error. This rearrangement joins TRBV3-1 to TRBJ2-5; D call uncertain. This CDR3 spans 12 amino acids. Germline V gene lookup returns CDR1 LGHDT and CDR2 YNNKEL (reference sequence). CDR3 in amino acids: CASSPNQGTQYF. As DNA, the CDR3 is TGTGCCAGCAGCCCGAACCAAGGGACCCAGTACTTC.

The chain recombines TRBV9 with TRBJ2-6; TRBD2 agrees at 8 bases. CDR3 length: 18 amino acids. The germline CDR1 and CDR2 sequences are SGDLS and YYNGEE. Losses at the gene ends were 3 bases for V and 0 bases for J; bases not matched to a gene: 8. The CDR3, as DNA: TGTGCCAGCAGCGACCCAGCGGGAGTGCGCTCTGGGGCCAACGTCCTGACTTTC. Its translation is CASSDPAGVRSGANVLTF. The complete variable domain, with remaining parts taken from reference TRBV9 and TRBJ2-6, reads DSGVTQTPKHLITATGQRVTLRCSPRSGDLSVYWYQQSLDQGLQFLIQYYNGEERAKGNILERFSAQQFPDLHSELNLSSLELGDSALYFCASSDPAGVRSGANVLTFGAGSRLTVL.

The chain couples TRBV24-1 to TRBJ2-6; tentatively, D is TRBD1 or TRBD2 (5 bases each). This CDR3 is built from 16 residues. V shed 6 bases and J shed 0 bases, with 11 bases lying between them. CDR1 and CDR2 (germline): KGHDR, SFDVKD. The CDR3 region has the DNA TGTGCCACCAGTAAGGGACGGACCTCTGGGGCCAACGTCCTGACTTTC. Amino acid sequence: CATSKGRTSGANVLTF.

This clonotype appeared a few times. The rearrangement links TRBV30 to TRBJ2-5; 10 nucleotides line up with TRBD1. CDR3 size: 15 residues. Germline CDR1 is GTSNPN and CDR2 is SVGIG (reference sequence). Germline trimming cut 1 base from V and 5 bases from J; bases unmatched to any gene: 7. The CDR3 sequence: CAWSGGTGVWETQYF. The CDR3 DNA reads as TGTGCCTGGAGTGGAGGGACAGGGGTTTGGGAGACCCAGTACTTC. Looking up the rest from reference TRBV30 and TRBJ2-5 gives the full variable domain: SQTIHQWPATLVQPVGSPLSLECTVEGTSNPNLYWYRQAAGRGLQLLFYSVGIGQISSEVPQNLSASRPQDRQFILSSKKLLLSDSGFYLCAWSGGTGVWETQYFGPGTRLLVL.

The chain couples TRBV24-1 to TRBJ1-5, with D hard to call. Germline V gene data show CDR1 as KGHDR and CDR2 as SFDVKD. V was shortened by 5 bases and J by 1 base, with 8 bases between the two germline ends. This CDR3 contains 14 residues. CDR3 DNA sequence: TGTGCCACCAGTGGGGGAGGCAGCAATCAGCCCCAGCATTTT. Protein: CATSGGGSNQPQHF.

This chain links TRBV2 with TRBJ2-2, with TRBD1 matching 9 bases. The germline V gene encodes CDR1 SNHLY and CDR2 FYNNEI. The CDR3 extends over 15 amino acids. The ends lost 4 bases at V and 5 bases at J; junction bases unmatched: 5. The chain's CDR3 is CASSGGTGRTGELFF. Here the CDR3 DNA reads TGTGCCAGCAGTGGCGGGACAGGGAGGACCGGGGAGCTGTTTTTT.

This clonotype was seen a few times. CDR3 residues: CASSFRDRGGNEQFF. CDR3 nucleotide sequence: TGCGCCAGCAGCTTCCGGGACAGGGGTGGCAATGAGCAGTTCTTC. This rearrangement joins TRBV5-1 to TRBJ2-1; the match to TRBD1 covers 10 bases. The CDR3 extends over 15 amino acids. The trim removed 2 bases at V and 6 bases at J, leaving 5 bases unmatched. Per germline, CDR1 SGHRS and CDR2 YFSETQ.

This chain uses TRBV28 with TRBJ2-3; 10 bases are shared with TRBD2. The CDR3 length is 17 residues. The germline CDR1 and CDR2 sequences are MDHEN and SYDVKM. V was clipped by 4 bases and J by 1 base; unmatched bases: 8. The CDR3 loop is CASSSHELAGGTDTQYF. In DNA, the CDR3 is TGTGCCAGCAGTTCCCATGAGCTAGCGGGGGGCACAGATACGCAGTATTTT.

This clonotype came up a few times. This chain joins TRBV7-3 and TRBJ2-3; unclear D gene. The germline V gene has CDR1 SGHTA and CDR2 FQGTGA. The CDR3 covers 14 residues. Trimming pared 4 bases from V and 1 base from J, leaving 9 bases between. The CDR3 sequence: CASSYLAGTDTQYF. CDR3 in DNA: TGTGCCAGCAGCTACCTGGCTGGCACAGATACGCAGTATTTT.

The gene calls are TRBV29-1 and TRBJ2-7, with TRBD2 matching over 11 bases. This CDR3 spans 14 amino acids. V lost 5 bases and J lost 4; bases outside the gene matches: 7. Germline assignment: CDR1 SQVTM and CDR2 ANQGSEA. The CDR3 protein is CSVQPGLAAYEQYF. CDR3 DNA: TGCAGCGTTCAACCGGGACTAGCGGCTTACGAGCAGTACTTC.

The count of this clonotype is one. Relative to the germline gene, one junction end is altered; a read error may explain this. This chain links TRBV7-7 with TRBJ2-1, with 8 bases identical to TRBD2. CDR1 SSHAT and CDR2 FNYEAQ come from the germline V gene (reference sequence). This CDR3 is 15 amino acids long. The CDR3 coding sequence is TGTGCTAGCAGCTTAGGGGGACTAGGCCCAAGTGAGCAGTTCTTC. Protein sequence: CASSLGGLGPSEQFF.

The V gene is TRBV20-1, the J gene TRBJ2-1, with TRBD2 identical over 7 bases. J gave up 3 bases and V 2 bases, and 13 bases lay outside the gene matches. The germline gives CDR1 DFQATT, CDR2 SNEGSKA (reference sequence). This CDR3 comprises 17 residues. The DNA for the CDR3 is TGCAGTGCTAGATCCGGAAGGTGGCTAGCGGTCTACAATGAGCAGTTCTTC. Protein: CSARSGRWLAVYNEQFF.

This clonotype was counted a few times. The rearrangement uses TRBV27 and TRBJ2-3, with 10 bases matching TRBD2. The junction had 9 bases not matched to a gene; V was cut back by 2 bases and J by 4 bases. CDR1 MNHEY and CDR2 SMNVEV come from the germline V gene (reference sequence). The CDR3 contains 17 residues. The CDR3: CASSLNGLAGVSDTQYF. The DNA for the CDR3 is TGTGCCAGCAGTTTAAATGGGCTAGCGGGAGTTTCAGATACGCAGTATTTT.

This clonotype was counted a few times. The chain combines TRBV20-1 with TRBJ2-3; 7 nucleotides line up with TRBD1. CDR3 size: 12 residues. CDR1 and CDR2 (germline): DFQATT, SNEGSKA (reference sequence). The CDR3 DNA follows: TGCAGCTGGACAGGCAGCACAGATACGCAGTATTTT. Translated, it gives CSWTGSTDTQYF.

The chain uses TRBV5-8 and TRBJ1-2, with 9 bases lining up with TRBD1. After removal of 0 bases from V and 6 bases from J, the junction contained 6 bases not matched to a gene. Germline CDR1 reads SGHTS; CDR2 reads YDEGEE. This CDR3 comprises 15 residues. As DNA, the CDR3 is TGTGCCAGCAGCTTGGTGGTAACAGGGGGCAATGGCTACACCTTC. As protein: CASSLVVTGGNGYTF.

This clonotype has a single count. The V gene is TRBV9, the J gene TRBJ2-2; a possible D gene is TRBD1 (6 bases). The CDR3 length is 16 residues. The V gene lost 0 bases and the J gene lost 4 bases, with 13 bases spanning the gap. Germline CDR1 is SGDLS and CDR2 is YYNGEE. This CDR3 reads CASSVGSDSPTGELFF. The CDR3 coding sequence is TGTGCCAGCAGCGTAGGGTCGGACAGCCCCACCGGGGAGCTGTTTTTT.

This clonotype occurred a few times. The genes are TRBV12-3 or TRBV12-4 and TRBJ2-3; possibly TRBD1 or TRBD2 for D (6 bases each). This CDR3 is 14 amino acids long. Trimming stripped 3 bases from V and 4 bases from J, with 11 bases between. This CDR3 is CASSFVGGADTQYF. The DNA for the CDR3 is TGTGCCAGCAGTTTTGTCGGGGGCGCAGATACGCAGTATTTT.

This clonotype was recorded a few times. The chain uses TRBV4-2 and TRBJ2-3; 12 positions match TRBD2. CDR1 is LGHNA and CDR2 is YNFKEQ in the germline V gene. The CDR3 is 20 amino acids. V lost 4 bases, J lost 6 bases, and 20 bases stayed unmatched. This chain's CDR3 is CASSLTSRGLTSGRGDTQYF. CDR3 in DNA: TGTGCCAGCAGCCTGACCTCCAGGGGCTTGACTAGCGGGAGAGGGGATACGCAGTATTTT.

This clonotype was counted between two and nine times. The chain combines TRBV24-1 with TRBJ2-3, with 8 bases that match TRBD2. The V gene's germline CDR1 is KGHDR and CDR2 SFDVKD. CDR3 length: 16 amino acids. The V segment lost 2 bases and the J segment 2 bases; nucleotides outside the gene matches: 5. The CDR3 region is CATSDSVSGITDTQYF. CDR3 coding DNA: TGTGCCACCAGTGATTCCGTTAGCGGGATCACAGATACGCAGTATTTT.

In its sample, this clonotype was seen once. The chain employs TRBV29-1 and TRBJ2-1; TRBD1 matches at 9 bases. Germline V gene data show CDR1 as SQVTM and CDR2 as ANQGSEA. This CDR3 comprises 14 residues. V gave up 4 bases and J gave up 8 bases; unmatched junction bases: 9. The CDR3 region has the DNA TGCAGCGTTGGACGGGACAGGGTTTTCTATGAGCAGTTCTTC. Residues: CSVGRDRVFYEQFF.

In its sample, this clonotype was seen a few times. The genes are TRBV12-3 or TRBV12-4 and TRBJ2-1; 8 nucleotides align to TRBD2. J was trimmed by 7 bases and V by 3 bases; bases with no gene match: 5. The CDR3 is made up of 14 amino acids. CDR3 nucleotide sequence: TGTGCCAGCAGTTTCAGCGGGAGTGGGAATGAGCAGTTCTTC. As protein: CASSFSGSGNEQFF.

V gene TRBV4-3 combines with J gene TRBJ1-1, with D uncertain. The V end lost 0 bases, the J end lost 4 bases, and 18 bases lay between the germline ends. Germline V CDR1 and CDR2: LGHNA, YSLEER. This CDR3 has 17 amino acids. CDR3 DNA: TGCGCCAGCAGCCAAGACATCGTGGACGGCTTGAGCACTGAAGCTTTCTTT. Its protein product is CASSQDIVDGLSTEAFF.

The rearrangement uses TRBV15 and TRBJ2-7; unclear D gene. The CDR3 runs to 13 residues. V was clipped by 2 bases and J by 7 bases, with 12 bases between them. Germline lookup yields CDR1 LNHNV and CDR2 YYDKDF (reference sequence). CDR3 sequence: CATSRTSVGEQYF. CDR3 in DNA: TGTGCCACCAGCAGAACGTCGGTCGGTGAGCAGTACTTC.